This T cell receptor beta chain comes out of a study of identical twins. Overall study findings and caveats: Insertions were fewer in abundant cord blood beta clonotypes, whereas memory repertoires showed none of this pattern.

V dropped 9 bases and J dropped 0; count of bases not matched to a gene: 14. Germline loops: CDR1 ENHRY, CDR2 SYGVKD. This CDR3 is 17 amino acids long. This clonotype was counted many times. Its specificity is unknown. Addition of a universal primer site occurred through template switching, and cDNA carried unique molecular identifiers. TCRdb redid the calling of the 5' RACE reads with MiXCR, one entry per CDR3 protein. The table has over 200,000 distinct CDR3 sequences, roughly a tenth seen once; the top ten hold 4% to 6%. The origin of this receptor is a woman under 30 in good health. The sample was memory (CD45RO+) T cells sorted from blood. The gene calls are TRBV10-3 and TRBJ1-5, with 7 nucleotides matching TRBD1. As DNA, the CDR3 is TGTGCCATGCTTACCTTGACAGGGCTTTATAGCAATCAGCCCCAGCATTTT. This sequence encodes CAMLTLTGLYSNQPQHF.